Shown below are 2 T cell receptor beta chains from a single sample sequenced in a study of blood T cell repertoires in COVID-19. Assay: immunoSEQ multiplex PCR; the TCRdb copy retains only in-frame clones and omits some. The sample carries under 350,000 clones, 85% recorded once. The sample comprised peripheral blood. All receptors derive from a human donor in a cohort sampled during active COVID-19.

This chain joins TRBV6-4 and TRBJ1-5, with TRBD1 matching 7 bases. V shed 1 base and J 5 bases; nucleotides not matched to a gene: 11. Germline values: CDR1 MRHNA, CDR2 SNTAGT. There are 17 residues in the CDR3. The CDR3 reads CASSDYNLQGKDQPQHF. The DNA for the CDR3 is TGTGCCAGCAGTGACTACAACTTACAGGGGAAAGATCAGCCCCAGCATTTT.

This clone has just a few counts. The chain uses TRBV10-1 and TRBJ1-2; 7 bases line up with TRBD1. Germline CDR1 and CDR2: WNHNN and SYGVQD (reference sequence). The CDR3 sequence is 13 residues long. J was trimmed by 8 bases and V by 6 bases; bases with no gene match: 9. CDR3 amino acids: CASRDRAREGYTF. The CDR3 DNA is TGCGCCAGCAGAGACAGGGCACGGGAAGGCTACACCTTC.